The clone carrying this TCR beta chain was found a few times. The antigen is not known. The CDR3 contains 16 residues. Germline trimming cut 0 bases from V and 4 bases from J; bases unmatched to any gene: 3. Germline lookup yields CDR1 SGHRS and CDR2 YFSETQ. This record belongs to a study of early T cells in non-severe SARS-CoV-2 infection. Study in general: The input, bulk RNA from unsorted whole blood, was sequenced, and chains were unpaired. Overall study findings and caveats: Sequences matched to VDJdb favored anti-spike CD8 responses, while private and CD4 specificities were missed.

Individually, cDNA molecules had unique molecular identifiers attached to them. TCRdb itself ran the 5' RACE reads through MiXCR, one entry per CDR3 protein. Of about 23,000 distinct CDR3 sequences in the sample, 4.5% to 6% are singletons; the top ten hold 4.3%. Source material: whole blood. The chain employs TRBV5-1 and TRBJ2-7, with 14 positions matching TRBD2. The origin of this receptor is an adult who was a healthcare worker with PCR-confirmed SARS-CoV-2 infection or an uninfected control (not recorded which). The CDR3 nucleotides read TGCGCCAGCAGCTTGGGGACTAGCGGGGGGACTTACGAGCAGTACTTC. Translating gives CASSLGTSGGTYEQYF. The entire variable domain, with the rest obtained from reference TRBV5-1 and TRBJ2-7, is as follows: KAGVTQTPRYLIKTRGQQVTLSCSPISGHRSVSWYQQTPGQGLQFLFEYFSETQRNKGNFPGRFSGRQFSNSRSEMNVSTLELGDSALYLCASSLGTSGGTYEQYFGPGTRLTVT.